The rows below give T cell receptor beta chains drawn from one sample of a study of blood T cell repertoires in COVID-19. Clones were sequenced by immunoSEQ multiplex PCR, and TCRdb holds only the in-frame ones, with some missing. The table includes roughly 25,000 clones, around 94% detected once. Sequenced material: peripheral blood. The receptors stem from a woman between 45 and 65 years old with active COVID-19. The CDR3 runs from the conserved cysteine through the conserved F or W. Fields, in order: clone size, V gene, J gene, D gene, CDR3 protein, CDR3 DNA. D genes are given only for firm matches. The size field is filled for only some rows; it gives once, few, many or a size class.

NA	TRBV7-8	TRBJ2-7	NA	CASSLGRLAYEQYF	TGTGCCAGCAGCTTAGGGAGGCTAGCCTACGAGCAGTACTTC
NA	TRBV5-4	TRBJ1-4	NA	CASSFDTGNEKLFF	TGTGCCAGCAGCTTTGATACGGGGAATGAAAAACTGTTTTTT
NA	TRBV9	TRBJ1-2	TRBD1	CASSVVGTGEGYTF	TGTGCCAGCAGCGTAGTAGGGACAGGGGAGGGCTACACCTTC
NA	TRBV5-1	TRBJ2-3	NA	CASSSPIAPSSTDTQYF	TGCGCCAGCAGCTCCCCGATAGCCCCTTCTAGCACAGATACGCAGTATTTT
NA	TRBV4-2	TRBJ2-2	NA	CASTKTGRENTGELFF	TGTGCCAGCACCAAAACAGGGAGGGAGAACACCGGGGAGCTGTTTTTT
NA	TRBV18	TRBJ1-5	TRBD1	CASSSTGLSSQPQHF	TGTGCCAGCTCCTCGACAGGGTTGAGTAGTCAGCCCCAGCATTTT
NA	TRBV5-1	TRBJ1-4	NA	CASSLDRFNEKLFF	TGCGCCAGCAGCTTGGACAGGTTTAATGAAAAACTGTTTTTT
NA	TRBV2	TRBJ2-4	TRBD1	CASSGTGPPNIQYF	TGTGCCAGCAGTGGGACAGGGCCCCCAAACATTCAGTACTTC
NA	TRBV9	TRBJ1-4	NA	CASSGYSATNEKLFF	TGTGCCAGCAGCGGCTACAGTGCAACTAATGAAAAACTGTTTTTT
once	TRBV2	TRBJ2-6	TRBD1	CARGQGDPGANVLTF	TGTGCCAGGGGACAGGGGGACCCTGGGGCCAACGTCCTGACTTTC
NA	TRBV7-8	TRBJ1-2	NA	CASSLAAVLANYGYTF	TGTGCCAGCAGCTTAGCGGCCGTGCTAGCTAACTATGGCTACACCTTC
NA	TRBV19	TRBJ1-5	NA	CASSIHNSNQPQHF	TGTGCCAGTAGTATTCACAATAGCAATCAGCCCCAGCATTTT
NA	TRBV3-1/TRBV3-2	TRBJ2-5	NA	CASSARETQYF	TGTGCCAGCAGCGCGAGAGAGACCCAGTACTTC
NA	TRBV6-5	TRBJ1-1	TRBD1	CASSPRGTVYTEAFF	TGTGCCAGCAGTCCAAGGGGGACAGTCTACACTGAAGCTTTCTTT
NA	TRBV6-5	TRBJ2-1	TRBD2	CASSYAGGTNEQFF	TGTGCCAGCAGTTACGCGGGAGGCACCAATGAGCAGTTCTTC
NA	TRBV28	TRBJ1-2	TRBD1	CASSLFALGQGLSANYGYTF	TGTGCCAGCAGTTTATTTGCTTTGGGACAGGGTTTATCGGCTAACTATGGCTACACCTTC
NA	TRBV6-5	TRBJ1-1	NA	CASSYLLGVNTEAFF	TGTGCCAGCAGTTACCTACTCGGGGTGAACACTGAAGCTTTCTTT
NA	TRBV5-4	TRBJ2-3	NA	CASSFSGEDTQYF	TGTGCCAGCAGCTTTTCGGGGGAAGATACGCAGTATTTT
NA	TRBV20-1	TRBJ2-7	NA	CSASVAGRLNEQYF	TGCAGTGCTAGTGTGGCGGGAAGACTCAACGAGCAGTACTTC
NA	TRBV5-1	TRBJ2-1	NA	CASTGGSPGRGYNEQFF	TGCGCCAGCACTGGAGGCTCGCCAGGGCGGGGATACAATGAGCAGTTCTTC
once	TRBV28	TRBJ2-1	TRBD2	CASSPASSGSSEQFF	TGTGCCAGCAGCCCGGCGTCTAGCGGGAGCAGTGAGCAGTTCTTC
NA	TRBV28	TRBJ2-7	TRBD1	CASRTGQNYEQYF	TGTGCCAGCAGGACGGGACAGAACTACGAGCAGTACTTC
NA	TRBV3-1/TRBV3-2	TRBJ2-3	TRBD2	CASSQRAGRGLAGHSSTDTQYF	TGTGCCAGCAGCCAAAGGGCGGGGCGGGGACTAGCGGGCCATAGTAGCACAGATACGCAGTATTTT
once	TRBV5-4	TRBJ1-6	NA	CASSPVPGLANSPLHF	TGTGCCAGCAGCCCAGTTCCGGGACTCGCCAATTCACCCCTCCACTTT
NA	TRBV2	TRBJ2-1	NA	CASSEGSSRGNEQFF	TGTGCCAGCAGTGAGGGGTCTTCACGGGGCAATGAGCAGTTCTTC
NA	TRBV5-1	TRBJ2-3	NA	CASKVSGADTQYF	TGCGCCAGCAAGGTATCAGGGGCAGATACGCAGTATTTT
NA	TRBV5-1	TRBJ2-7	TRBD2	CASSPTLAGDGEQYF	TGCGCCAGCAGCCCGACACTAGCGGGAGATGGGGAGCAGTACTTC
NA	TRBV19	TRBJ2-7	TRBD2	CASSILTSGKYEQYF	TGTGCCAGTAGTATCCTTACTAGCGGGAAATACGAGCAGTACTTC
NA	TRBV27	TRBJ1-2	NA	CASSSGGSGYTF	TGTGCCAGCAGTTCCGGGGGGTCTGGCTACACCTTC
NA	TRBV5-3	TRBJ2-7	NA	CARSVKTRYYEQYF	TGTGCCAGAAGCGTGAAAACGCGATACTACGAGCAGTACTTC
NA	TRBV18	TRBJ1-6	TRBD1	CASSPGTGDVSPLHF	TGTGCCAGCTCACCCGGGACAGGTGACGTTTCACCCCTCCACTTT
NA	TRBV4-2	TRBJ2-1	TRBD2	CASSQTLAGGPWEQFF	TGTGCCAGCAGCCAAACCTTAGCGGGGGGGCCCTGGGAGCAGTTCTTC
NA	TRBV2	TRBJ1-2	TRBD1	CASSVTGNYGYTF	TGTGCCAGCAGTGTGACAGGGAACTATGGCTACACCTTC
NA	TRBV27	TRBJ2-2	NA	CASSYTGYTGELFF	TGTGCCAGCAGCTACACAGGTTACACCGGGGAGCTGTTTTTT
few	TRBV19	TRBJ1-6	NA	CASSMERLIRNNSPLHF	TGTGCCAGTAGTATGGAGAGGCTCATCCGAAATAATTCACCCCTCCACTTT
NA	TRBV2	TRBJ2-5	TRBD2	CASSDKTQRGETQYF	TGTGCCAGCAGTGACAAAACCCAGCGGGGGGAGACCCAGTACTTC
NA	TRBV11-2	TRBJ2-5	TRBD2	CASSAPGTSTLETQYF	TGTGCCAGCAGCGCCCCCGGGACTAGCACTCTGGAGACCCAGTACTTC
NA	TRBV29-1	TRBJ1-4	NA	CSGGNLNGEKLFF	TGCAGCGGAGGCAATCTAAATGGGGAAAAACTGTTTTTT
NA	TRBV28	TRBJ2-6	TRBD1	CATARGQGSPLGGANVLTF	TGTGCCACCGCCCGAGGACAGGGGTCCCCCTTGGGTGGGGCCAACGTCCTGACTTTC
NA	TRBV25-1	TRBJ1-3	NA	CASSVTDGNTIYF	TGTGCCAGCAGTGTGACTGACGGAAACACCATATATTTT
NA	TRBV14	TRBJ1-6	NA	CARPTRSYNSPLHF	TGTGCCAGGCCCACACGTTCCTATAATTCACCCCTCCACTTT
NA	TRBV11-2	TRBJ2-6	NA	CASSSHRRGQISGANVLTF	TGTGCCAGCAGCTCCCACCGGAGAGGGCAAATCTCTGGGGCCAACGTCCTGACTTTC
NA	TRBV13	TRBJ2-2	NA	CASSLQGSTGELFF	TGTGCCAGCAGCTTACAGGGGAGCACCGGGGAGCTGTTTTTT
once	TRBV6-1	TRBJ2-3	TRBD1	CASSDLDRGPTQYF	TGTGCCAGCAGTGACCTGGACAGGGGGCCCACGCAGTATTTT
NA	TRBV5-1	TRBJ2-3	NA	CASSPLQGTDTQYF	TGCGCCAGCAGCCCGTTACAGGGCACAGATACGCAGTATTTT
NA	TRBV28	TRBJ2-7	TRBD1	CASSTDRGLNEQYF	TGTGCCAGCAGCACTGACAGGGGGCTCAACGAGCAGTACTTC
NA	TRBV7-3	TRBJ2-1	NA	CASSLEFEQFF	TGTGCCAGCAGCTTAGAGTTTGAGCAGTTCTTC